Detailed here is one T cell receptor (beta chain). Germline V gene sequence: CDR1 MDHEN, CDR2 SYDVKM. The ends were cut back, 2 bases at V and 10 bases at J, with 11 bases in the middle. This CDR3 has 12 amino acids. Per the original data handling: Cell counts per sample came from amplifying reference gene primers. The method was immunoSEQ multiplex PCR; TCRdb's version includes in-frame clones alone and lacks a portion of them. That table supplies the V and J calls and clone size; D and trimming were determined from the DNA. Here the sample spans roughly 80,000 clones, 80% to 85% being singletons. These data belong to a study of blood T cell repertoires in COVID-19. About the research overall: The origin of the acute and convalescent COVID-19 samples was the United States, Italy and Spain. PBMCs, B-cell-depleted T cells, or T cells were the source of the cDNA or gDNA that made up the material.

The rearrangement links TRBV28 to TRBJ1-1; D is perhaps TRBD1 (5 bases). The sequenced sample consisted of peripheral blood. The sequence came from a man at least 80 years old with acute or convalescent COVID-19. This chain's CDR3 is CASSLKGLGAFF. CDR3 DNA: TGTGCCAGCAGTTTAAAGGGGCTAGGAGCTTTCTTT. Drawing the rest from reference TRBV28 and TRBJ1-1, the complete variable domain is DVKVTQSSRYLVKRTGEKVFLECVQDMDHENMFWYRQDPGLGLRLIYFSYDVKMKEKGDIPEGYSVSREKKERFSLILESASTNQTSMYLCASSLKGLGAFFGQGTRLTVV.